A single sample is the source of the 9 T cell receptor beta chains below, sequenced in a study of read filtering for tumor transcriptome and immune sequencing. Molecular barcoded adaptors covering alpha/delta and beta/gamma chains were used on 400 to 450 ng RNA. MiXCR, applied by TCRdb to the reads, yields one record per CDR3 protein. The table includes about 86,000 distinct CDR3 sequences, around 12% detected once. Sequencing input: a population of CD138-negative cells sorted from bone marrow. These receptors all stem from a donor at least 40 years old with multiple myeloma.

The table lists this clonotype with many counts. The chain joins TRBV18 to TRBJ1-1; the D is unclear. Germline lookup yields CDR1 KGHSH and CDR2 LQKENI. CDR3 length equals 14 residues. V dropped 2 bases and J dropped 2 bases, with 9 bases sitting between them. The CDR3: CASSPDSGNTEAFF. DNA of the CDR3: TGTGCCAGCTCACCAGACTCCGGTAACACTGAAGCTTTCTTT.

There are many counts of this clonotype. The chain recombines TRBV10-2 with TRBJ2-2; D might be TRBD1 (5 bases). The CDR3 has 15 residues. V was pared by 4 bases and J by 2 bases, with 11 bases between. Germline values: CDR1 WSHSY, CDR2 SAAADI. The CDR3 spells CASSAQGPNTGELFF. In DNA form, the CDR3 reads TGCGCCAGCAGTGCCCAGGGTCCCAACACCGGGGAGCTGTTTTTT.

This clonotype was seen repeatedly, ten times or more. V gene TRBV5-1 combines with J gene TRBJ1-3; D is ambiguous. CDR3 length: 15 residues. In germline, CDR1 is SGHRS, CDR2 YFSETQ. V was shortened by 2 bases and J by 1 base, with 10 bases between the two germline ends. In DNA form, the CDR3 reads TGCGCCAGCAGCTTCGGCAGTGGATCTGGAAACACCATATATTTT. Protein sequence: CASSFGSGSGNTIYF.

With respect to this clonotype: A much more abundant neighbour one base away suggests this may be a read error. The chain is built from TRBV19 and TRBJ1-5; D not resolved. Germline lookup yields CDR1 LNHDA and CDR2 SQIVND (reference sequence). The CDR3 spans 14 residues. DNA of the CDR3: TGTGCCAGTACCCAAGATTCGGGAGTTCAGCCCCTGCATTTT. Residues: CASTQDSGVQPLHF.

This clonotype was detected ten times or more. The CDR3 here is CSASTRGATEAFF. Written as DNA, the CDR3 is TGCAGTGCTTCAACCAGGGGGGCCACTGAAGCTTTCTTT. The gene calls are TRBV20-1 and TRBJ1-1, with 7 nucleotides matching TRBD1. Trimming at V came to 5 bases and at J to 4 bases, leaving 7 bases not matched to a gene. The germline V gene has CDR1 DFQATT and CDR2 SNEGSKA (reference sequence). There are 13 residues in the CDR3.

This clonotype was seen repeatedly, ten times or more. The V call is TRBV29-1, the J call TRBJ2-5; D not certain. The V end was cut by 3 bases, the J end by 1 base, with 9 bases between. This CDR3 is built from 13 residues. CDR1 and CDR2 (germline): SQVTM, ANQGSEA. The CDR3: CSVDVEIQETQYF. The CDR3 coding sequence is TGCAGCGTTGACGTCGAGATCCAAGAGACCCAGTACTTC.

This clonotype was seen many times. This chain connects TRBV7-9 to TRBJ2-7, with D maybe TRBD2 (5 bases). The CDR3 totals 12 residues. Trimming took off 10 bases at V and 3 bases at J, with 13 bases between the two ends. Per germline, CDR1 SEHNR and CDR2 FQNEAQ (reference sequence). The CDR3 loop reads CAITSGSYEQYF. Written as DNA, the CDR3 is TGTGCCATAACCAGCGGAAGCTACGAGCAGTACTTC.

This clonotype was counted ten times or more. The chain uses TRBV20-1 and TRBJ1-5; 11 nucleotides match TRBD1. CDR1 is DFQATT and CDR2 is SNEGSKA in the germline V gene (reference sequence). V shed 5 bases and J 4 bases; nucleotides not matched to a gene: 7. The CDR3 has 15 amino acids. DNA of the CDR3: TGCAGTGCTCCAGAGGGACAGGGGGTGAATCAGCCCCAGCATTTT. Protein: CSAPEGQGVNQPQHF.

This clonotype has more than one count but fewer than ten. A much larger clone lies one base from this, so it may be a read error. The V call is TRBV6-2 or TRBV6-3, the J call TRBJ2-1; 12 bases are a match to TRBD2. The CDR3 spans 17 residues. J lost 0 bases, V lost 8 bases, and 8 bases had no gene match. Germline values: CDR1 MNHEY, CDR2 SVGEGT. CDR3 sequence: CASGSPGLAGSYNEQFF. CDR3 bases: TGTGCCAGCGGAAGCCCGGGACTAGCGGGCTCCTACAATGAGCAGTTCTTC.